The clone carrying this T cell receptor (beta chain) occurred a few times. A junction end diverges from the germline sequence, so it may reflect a read error. A single record per CDR3 protein comes from TCRdb applying MiXCR to the PCR reads. The data show over 65,000 distinct CDR3 sequences, around a quarter seen once. Naive CD8 library inputs spanned roughly 17,000 to 1,100,000 sorted cells and 10%, 30% or 50% RNA. These data belong to a study of molecular identifiers for immune sequencing clone quantification. The CDR3 loop spans 14 amino acids. CDR1 and CDR2 from the germline V gene are PRHDT and FYEKMQ (reference sequence).

This rearrangement joins TRBV13 to TRBJ1-2; 8 nucleotides line up with TRBD1. The TCR was taken from a human donor in good health. Some libraries in this study had Jurkat cell RNA spiked in. Sequenced material: naive CD8+ T cells from blood, with Jurkat cell RNA spiked in. Noted subset: FACS-sorted CD8+CD4-CCR7+CD45RA+ naive T cells. The CDR3 protein is CAGSPDRDPLGSSF. CDR3 nucleotides: TGTGCCGGCAGCCCGGACAGGGACCCCCTTGGGTCGTCCTTC.